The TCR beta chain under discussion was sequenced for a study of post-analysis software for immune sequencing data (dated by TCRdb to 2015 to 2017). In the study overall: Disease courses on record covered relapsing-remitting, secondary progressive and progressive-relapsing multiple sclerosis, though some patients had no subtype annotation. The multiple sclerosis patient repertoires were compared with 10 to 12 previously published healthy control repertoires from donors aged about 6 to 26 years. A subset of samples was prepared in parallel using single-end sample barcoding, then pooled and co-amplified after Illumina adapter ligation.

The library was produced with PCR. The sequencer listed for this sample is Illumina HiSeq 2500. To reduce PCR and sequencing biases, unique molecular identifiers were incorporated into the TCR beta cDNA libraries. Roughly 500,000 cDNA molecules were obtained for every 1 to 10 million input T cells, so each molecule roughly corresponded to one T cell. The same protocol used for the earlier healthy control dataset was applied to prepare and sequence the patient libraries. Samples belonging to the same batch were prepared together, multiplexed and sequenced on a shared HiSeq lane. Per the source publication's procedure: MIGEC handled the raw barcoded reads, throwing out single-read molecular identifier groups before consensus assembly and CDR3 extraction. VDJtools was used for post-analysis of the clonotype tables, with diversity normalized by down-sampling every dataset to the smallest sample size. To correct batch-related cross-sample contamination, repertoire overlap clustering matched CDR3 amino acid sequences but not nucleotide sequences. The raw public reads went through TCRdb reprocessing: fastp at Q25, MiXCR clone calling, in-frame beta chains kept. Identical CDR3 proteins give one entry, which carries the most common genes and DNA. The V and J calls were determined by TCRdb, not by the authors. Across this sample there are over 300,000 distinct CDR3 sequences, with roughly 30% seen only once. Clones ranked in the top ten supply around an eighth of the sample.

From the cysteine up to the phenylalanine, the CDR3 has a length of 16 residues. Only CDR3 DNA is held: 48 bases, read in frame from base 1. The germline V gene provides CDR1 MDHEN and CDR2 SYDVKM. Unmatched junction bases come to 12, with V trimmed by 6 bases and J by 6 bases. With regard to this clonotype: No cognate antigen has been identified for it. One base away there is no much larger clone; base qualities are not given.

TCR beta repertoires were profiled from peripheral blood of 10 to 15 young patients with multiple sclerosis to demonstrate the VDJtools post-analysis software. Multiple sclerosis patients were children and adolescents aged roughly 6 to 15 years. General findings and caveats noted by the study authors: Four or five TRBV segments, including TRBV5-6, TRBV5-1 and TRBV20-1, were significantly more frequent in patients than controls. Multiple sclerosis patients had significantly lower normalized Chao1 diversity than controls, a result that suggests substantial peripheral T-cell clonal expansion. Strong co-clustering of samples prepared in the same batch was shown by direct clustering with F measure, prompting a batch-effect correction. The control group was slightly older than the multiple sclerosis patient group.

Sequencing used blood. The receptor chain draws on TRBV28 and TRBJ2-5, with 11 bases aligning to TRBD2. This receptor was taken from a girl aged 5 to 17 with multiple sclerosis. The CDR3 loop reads CASRGGLAGSAKTQYF. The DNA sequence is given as TGTGCCAGCAGGGGTGGACTAGCGGGTAGCGCGAAGACCCAGTACTTC.